This entry concerns a single T cell receptor beta chain. Antigen specificity is unknown. This specimen comes from a study of identical twins. Findings and limits, study-wide: In drawing conclusions, the study used cross-sectional statistical analysis and did not follow the same donors.

A universal primer site was incorporated via template switching, and the cDNA contained unique molecular identifiers. TCRdb used MiXCR to reprocess the 5' RACE reads, holding one entry per CDR3 protein. The repertoire holds about 200,000 distinct CDR3 sequences, with over 5% as singletons. CDR3 length: 15 residues. V shed 2 bases and J shed 6 bases, with 17 bases lying between them. Germline CDR1 SEHNR, CDR2 FQNEAQ (reference sequence). This sample was shared with a second study, whose subject was T cells expressing NK-cell markers. This second study says: One observes that, in several donors, these clonotypes were also the leading ones within the CD3+CD56-NKG2C+ fraction.

The chain employs TRBV7-9 and TRBJ2-7, with D tentatively TRBD1 (5 bases). The sequenced sample consisted of CD8+ T cells sorted from blood. The TCR sequence derives from a woman under 30 in good health. Here the CDR3 DNA reads TGTGCCAGCAGCTTACAGACTCCCCGCCAGGGCGAGCAGTACTTC. Its protein is CASSLQTPRQGEQYF.